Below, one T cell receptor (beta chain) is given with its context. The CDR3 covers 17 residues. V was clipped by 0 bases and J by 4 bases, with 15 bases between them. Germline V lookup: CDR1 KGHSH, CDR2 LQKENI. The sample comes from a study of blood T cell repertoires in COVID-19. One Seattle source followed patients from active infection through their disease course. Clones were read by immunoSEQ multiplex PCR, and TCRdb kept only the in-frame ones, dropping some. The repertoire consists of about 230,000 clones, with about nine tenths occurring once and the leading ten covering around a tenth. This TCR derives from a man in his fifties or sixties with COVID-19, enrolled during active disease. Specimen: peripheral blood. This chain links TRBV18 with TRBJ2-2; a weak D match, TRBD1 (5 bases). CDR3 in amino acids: CASSPPGQGPATGELFF. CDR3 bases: TGTGCCAGCTCACCACCGGGGCAGGGCCCGGCCACCGGGGAGCTGTTTTTT. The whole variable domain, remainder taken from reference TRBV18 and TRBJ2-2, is NAGVMQNPRHLVRRRGQEARLRCSPMKGHSHVYWYRQLPEEGLKFMVYLQKENIIDESGMPKERFSAEFPKEGPSILRIQQVVRGDSAAYFCASSPPGQGPATGELFFGEGSRLTVL.